Here is one T cell receptor (beta chain) with its context. Original data processing: From reference gene primer amplification, estimates of nucleated cell counts were derived. The repertoire was sequenced with immunoSEQ multiplex PCR; TCRdb's copy has only in-frame clones and lacks some. Clone size and V and J calls were adopted from that table, with D and trimming inferred from the DNA. The sample records 300,000 to 400,000 clones, around 83% being singletons. Trimming stripped 8 bases from V and 1 base from J, with 20 bases between. CDR3 size: 16 residues. The germline gives CDR1 LNHDA, CDR2 SQIVND (reference sequence). These data belong to a study of blood T cell repertoires in COVID-19. Across the study: The samples span acute and convalescent COVID-19 from the United States, Italy and Spain. Nucleic acid was either cDNA or gDNA, and it came from T cells, B-cell-depleted T cells, or PBMCs.

The receptor was derived from a man aged 25-45 years with active or convalescent COVID-19. The sequenced material came from peripheral blood. This chain connects TRBV19 to TRBJ1-2; D perhaps matches TRBD1 (6 bases). CDR3 region: CASEEFGGQFNYGYTF. Written as DNA, the CDR3 is TGTGCCAGTGAGGAATTTGGGGGACAATTTAACTATGGCTACACCTTC. The variable domain in full, completed from reference TRBV19 and TRBJ1-2, reads DGGITQSPKYLFRKEGQNVTLSCEQNLNHDAMYWYRQDPGQGLRLIYYSQIVNDFQKGDIAEGYSVSREKKESFPLTVTSAQKNPTAFYLCASEEFGGQFNYGYTFGSGTRLTVV.